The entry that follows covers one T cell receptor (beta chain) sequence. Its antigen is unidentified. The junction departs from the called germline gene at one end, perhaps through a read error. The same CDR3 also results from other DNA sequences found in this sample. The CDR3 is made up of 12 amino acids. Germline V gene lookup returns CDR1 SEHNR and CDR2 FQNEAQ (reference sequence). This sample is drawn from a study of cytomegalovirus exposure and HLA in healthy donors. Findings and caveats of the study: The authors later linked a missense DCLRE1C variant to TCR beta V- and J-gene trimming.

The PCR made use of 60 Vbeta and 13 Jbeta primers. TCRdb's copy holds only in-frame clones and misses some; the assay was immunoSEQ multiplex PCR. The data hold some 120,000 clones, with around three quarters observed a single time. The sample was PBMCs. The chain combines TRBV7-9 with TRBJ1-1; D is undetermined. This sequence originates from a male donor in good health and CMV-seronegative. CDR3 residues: CSSSRGNTEAFF. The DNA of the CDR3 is TGTTCCAGCAGCCGGGGGAACACTGAAGCTTTCTTT.